Each of the 24 T cell receptor beta chains below was sequenced from the same sample in a study of T-cell memory formation after mild COVID-19. TCRdb reprocessed the 5' RACE reads via MiXCR and lists one record per CDR3 protein. This table has hundreds of thousands of distinct CDR3 sequences, roughly a fifth appearing once. Source material: PBMCs or a T cell subset sorted from them (not recorded which). The receptors shown here come from an adult woman who had mild COVID-19 (a few samples of this study predate the infection). Cell type and time point are not known.

The chain is built from TRBV19 and TRBJ2-5, with 9 positions matching TRBD2. CDR1 is LNHDA, CDR2 SQIVND, per germline (reference sequence). Trimming took 3 bases from V and 0 from J; bases not matched to a gene: 8. This CDR3 has 17 residues. The CDR3 protein is CASSIWLAGTYQETQYF. Written as DNA, the CDR3 is TGTGCCAGTAGTATTTGGCTAGCGGGAACGTACCAAGAGACCCAGTACTTC.

This clonotype has more than one count but fewer than ten. This chain uses TRBV10-3 with TRBJ1-2, with D possibly TRBD1 on 5 matching bases. V dropped 2 bases and J dropped 4 bases, with 20 bases sitting between them. The germline V gene has CDR1 ENHRY and CDR2 SYGVKD. The CDR3 is 17 amino acids. The CDR3 reads CAISEQAVRGSFYGYTF. The CDR3 region has the DNA TGTGCCATCAGTGAGCAGGCCGTAAGGGGATCTTTCTATGGCTACACCTTC.

V is TRBV9 and J is TRBJ1-1; D is perhaps TRBD1 (5 bases). With 3 bases removed from V and 1 base from J, the gap between germline ends came to 13 bases. Looked up from germline, CDR1 is SGDLS and CDR2 is YYNGEE. This CDR3 region has 15 residues. This CDR3 reads CASSGGDGGNTEAFF. CDR3 DNA sequence: TGTGCCAGCAGCGGAGGGGACGGTGGGAACACTGAAGCTTTCTTT. Using reference TRBV9 and TRBJ1-1 for the parts outside the CDR3, the full variable domain is DSGVTQTPKHLITATGQRVTLRCSPRSGDLSVYWYQQSLDQGLQFLIQYYNGEERAKGNILERFSAQQFPDLHSELNLSSLELGDSALYFCASSGGDGGNTEAFFGQGTRLTVV.

This clonotype turned up a few times. This rearrangement joins TRBV6-6 to TRBJ2-6; 9 nucleotides agree with TRBD1. Per the germline V gene, CDR1 is MNHNY and CDR2 is SVGAGI (reference sequence). V lost 5 bases to trimming and J lost 2 bases; unmatched junction nucleotides: 7. The CDR3 totals 17 residues. CDR3 sequence: CASSRRDRVTGANVLTF. The CDR3 nucleotides read TGTGCCAGCAGTCGTCGGGACAGGGTAACTGGGGCCAACGTCCTGACTTTC.

This clonotype appeared many times. This chain links TRBV20-1 with TRBJ1-6; 8 bases match TRBD1. This CDR3 has 16 amino acids. Germline CDR1 DFQATT, CDR2 SNEGSKA (reference sequence). The V gene end was trimmed by 0 bases and the J gene end by 5 bases; junction bases not matched to a gene: 6. CDR3 in amino acids: CSARDQETGDNSPLHF. The CDR3 DNA is TGCAGTGCTAGAGATCAGGAGACAGGGGATAATTCACCCCTCCACTTT.

The table lists this clonotype with a few counts. The J gene is TRBJ2-1, the V gene TRBV4-3; maybe TRBD2 (6 bases). The CDR3 contains 15 residues. Trimming cost V 1 base and J 7 bases, with 14 bases left between them. Germline CDR1 is LGHNA and CDR2 is YSLEER. CDR3 residues: CASSQAPSEGNEQFF. CDR3 bases: TGCGCCAGCAGCCAAGCCCCTAGCGAGGGGAATGAGCAGTTCTTC.

The rearrangement uses TRBV5-1 and TRBJ2-1; TRBD2 is a possible D gene (6 bases). V shed 3 bases and J shed 10 bases, with 14 bases lying between them. The CDR3 covers 13 residues. CDR1 is SGHRS and CDR2 is YFSETQ in the germline V gene. CDR3 DNA: TGCGCCAGCAGCTCCGCGGGGCTAGGGGAGCAGTTCTTC. As protein: CASSSAGLGEQFF.

This clonotype was recorded a few times. One end of the junction fails to match germline, which may point to a read error. The chain combines TRBV7-7 with TRBJ2-2, with TRBD1 matching 8 bases. The germline CDR1 and CDR2 sequences are SSHAT and FNYEAQ (reference sequence). The CDR3 covers 14 residues. This chain's CDR3 is CASSPGGGTGELFF. As DNA, the CDR3 is TGTGCTAGCAGCCCAGGGGGCGGAACCGGGGAGCTGTTTTTT.

Regarding this clonotype: An end of the junction does not agree with germline; a read error may underlie this. V gene TRBV12-3 or TRBV12-4 combines with J gene TRBJ2-1; a weak D match, TRBD2 (6 bases). CDR3 length: 15 residues. The CDR3 sequence: CASSLAQQVYNEQFF. DNA for the CDR3: TGTGCCAGCAGTCTAGCGCAACAAGTATACAATGAGCAGTTCTTC.

This rearrangement joins TRBV20-1 to TRBJ2-5; D is perhaps TRBD2 (5 bases). Germline assignment: CDR1 DFQATT and CDR2 SNEGSKA (reference sequence). The CDR3 runs to 13 residues. Trimming shortened V by 3 bases and J by 6 bases, and 14 bases separated the two germline ends. The CDR3 DNA follows: TGCAGTGCTAGCTGGCTAGCATTTAAGACCCAGTACTTC. It translates to CSASWLAFKTQYF.

This clonotype was observed a few times. The rearrangement joins TRBV10-3 to TRBJ1-5; D might be TRBD1 (5 bases). Deletions cut 3 bases from V and 4 bases from J, with 16 bases between. Germline V gene lookup returns CDR1 ENHRY and CDR2 SYGVKD. This CDR3 is 16 amino acids long. The CDR3 sequence is CAISEGGAGGNQPQHF. The CDR3 DNA is TGTGCCATCAGTGAAGGAGGGGCCGGAGGGAATCAGCCCCAGCATTTT.

This clonotype was observed a few times. The genes are TRBV3-2 and TRBJ2-1; TRBD2 is taken as the D call from the table, unchecked against the DNA. TRBV3-2 is a listed pseudogene. This CDR3 is built from 16 residues. CDR3 sequence: CASRRMGTSGNNEQFF. As DNA, the CDR3 is TGTGCCAGCAGAAGAATGGGGACTAGCGGGAACAATGAGCAGTTCTTC.

This clonotype occurred many times. The rearrangement uses TRBV5-5 and TRBJ1-1; D is undetermined. The CDR3 totals 14 residues. V lost 0 bases and J lost 2, with 8 bases in between. CDR1 and CDR2 (germline): SGHKS, YYEKEE (reference sequence). The CDR3 bases are TGTGCCAGCAGCTTGGAATGGGTTAACACTGAAGCTTTCTTT. Its translation is CASSLEWVNTEAFF. Combining the CDR3 with reference TRBV5-5 and TRBJ1-1 gives the whole variable domain DAGVTQSPTHLIKTRGQQVTLRCSPISGHKSVSWYQQVLGQGPQFIFQYYEKEERGRGNFPDRFSARQFPNYSSELNVNALLLGDSALYLCASSLEWVNTEAFFGQGTRLTVV.

This sequence joins TRBV7-2 and TRBJ1-5; TRBD1 matches 11 bases. Germline trimming cut 5 bases from V and 5 bases from J; bases unmatched to any gene: 2. Germline CDR1 and CDR2: SGHTA and FQGNSA. The CDR3 length is 14 residues. The CDR3 DNA reads TGTGCCAGCAGCCTGGACAGGGGGCATCAGCCCCAGCATTTT. This translates into CASSLDRGHQPQHF. Full variable domain (missing parts from reference TRBV7-2 and TRBJ1-5): GAGVSQSPSNKVTEKGKDVELRCDPISGHTALYWYRQSLGQGLEFLIYFQGNSAPDKSGLPSDRFSAERTGGSVSTLTIQRTQQEDSAVYLCASSLDRGHQPQHFGDGTRLSIL.

This chain uses TRBV25-1 with TRBJ2-7, with 8 nucleotides matching TRBD1. The V gene end was trimmed by 5 bases and the J gene end by 2 bases; junction bases not matched to a gene: 5. Germline-derived CDR1 and CDR2 are MGHDK and SYGVNS. The CDR3 sequence is 14 residues long. The CDR3 is CASSWTGSAYEQYF. DNA of the CDR3: TGTGCCAGCAGTTGGACAGGGAGCGCCTACGAGCAGTACTTC.

The chain combines TRBV12-3 or TRBV12-4 with TRBJ2-1; TRBD1 might be the D (6 bases). The CDR3 is made up of 17 amino acids. V was trimmed by 7 bases and J by 8 bases, leaving 27 bases between them. CDR3 loop: CASKAGVVQGKEDEQFF. The CDR3 DNA sequence: TGTGCCAGCAAGGCGGGTGTGGTACAGGGTAAAGAGGATGAGCAGTTCTTC.

Ten or more counts support this clonotype. The DNA of the CDR3 is TGTGCCAGCAGCTTAACGAGTAGCGGGAGTACTGATACGCAGTATTTT. Protein sequence: CASSLTSSGSTDTQYF. The chain joins TRBV7-3 to TRBJ2-3, with 9 bases fitting TRBD2. This CDR3 has 16 amino acids. Germline loops: CDR1 SGHTA, CDR2 FQGTGA. Trimming at V came to 0 bases and at J to 6 bases, leaving 7 bases not matched to a gene.

This chain uses TRBV12-3 or TRBV12-4 with TRBJ2-5, with TRBD1 identical over 10 bases. V gave up 6 bases and J gave up 2 bases; unmatched junction bases: 3. This CDR3 contains 14 residues. CDR3 in amino acids: CASRRDRGQETQYF. The CDR3 nucleotides read TGTGCCAGCAGACGGGACAGGGGACAAGAGACCCAGTACTTC.

This clonotype came up a few times. The gene calls are TRBV15 and TRBJ1-1; TRBD1 matches 7 bases. Per the germline V gene, CDR1 is LNHNV and CDR2 is YYDKDF (reference sequence). The CDR3 sequence is 14 residues long. Losses at the gene ends were 8 bases for V and 5 bases for J; bases not matched to a gene: 11. CDR3 nucleotides: TGTGCCACCCGGAGAGGACAGGCGGGAACTGAAGCTTTCTTT. Protein sequence: CATRRGQAGTEAFF.

The rearrangement links TRBV5-1 to TRBJ2-3, with no clear D. Between the trimmed V and J ends, which lost 0 bases and 0 bases, there was a span of 14 bases. CDR1 is SGHRS and CDR2 is YFSETQ in the germline V gene. This CDR3 is built from 17 residues. CDR3 sequence reads: CASSLARASGSTDTQYF. The CDR3 bases are TGCGCCAGCAGCTTGGCCCGGGCAAGTGGGAGCACAGATACGCAGTATTTT.

This clonotype turned up a few times. The genes are TRBV11-2 and TRBJ2-7; D is unclear. Looked up from germline, CDR1 is SGHAT and CDR2 is FQNNGV. V lost 4 bases, J lost 7 bases, and 17 bases lay in between. This CDR3 comprises 14 residues. This chain's CDR3 is CASSSTRWGREQYF. CDR3 in DNA: TGTGCCAGCAGCTCCACCCGGTGGGGTAGAGAGCAGTACTTC.

This clonotype showed up just a few times. The chain couples TRBV7-3 to TRBJ2-7, with TRBD2 identical over 11 bases. Germline CDR1 and CDR2: SGHTA and FQGTGA. Germline trimming cut 2 bases from V and 2 bases from J; bases unmatched to any gene: 5. The CDR3 runs to 16 residues. CDR3 DNA sequence: TGTGCCAGCAGCTTAGGTCCTAGCGGGGGGCCCTACGAGCAGTACTTC. It encodes CASSLGPSGGPYEQYF. Together with reference TRBV7-3 and TRBJ2-7, the CDR3 gives the full variable domain: GAGVSQTPSNKVTEKGKYVELRCDPISGHTALYWYRQSLGQGPEFLIYFQGTGAADDSGLPNDRFFAVRPEGSVSTLKIQRTERGDSAVYLCASSLGPSGGPYEQYFGPGTRLTVT.

This clonotype was detected ten times or more. The rearrangement links TRBV7-2 to TRBJ1-1; D perhaps matches TRBD1 (6 bases). The CDR3 extends over 14 amino acids. V gave up 5 bases and J gave up 0 bases, with 10 bases separating them. Germline V CDR1 and CDR2: SGHTA, FQGNSA. In nucleotides, the CDR3 is TGTGCCAGCAGCCATGACAGGCTGAACACTGAAGCTTTCTTT. This encodes CASSHDRLNTEAFF.

This clonotype was detected many times. The CDR3 reads CASSLVRENTEAFF. In nucleotides, the CDR3 is TGCGCCAGCAGCTTGGTCAGGGAAAACACTGAAGCTTTCTTT. V usage is TRBV5-1 and J usage is TRBJ1-1; maybe TRBD1 (5 bases). The CDR3 has 14 amino acids. Trimming pared 0 bases from V and 2 bases from J, leaving 8 bases between. The germline V gene has CDR1 SGHRS and CDR2 YFSETQ.